This T cell receptor beta chain was sequenced for a study of blood T cell repertoires in COVID-19. Germline assignment: CDR1 SGHVS and CDR2 FQNEAQ. With V trimmed by 5 bases and J by 1 base, 12 bases remained unmatched. The CDR3 has 17 residues. Clones were sequenced by immunoSEQ multiplex PCR, and TCRdb holds only the in-frame ones, with some missing. The table records around 250,000 clones, 86% of them present only once. This TCR derives from a woman between 50 and 59 years old who had recovered from COVID-19. This sequence joins TRBV7-8 and TRBJ1-2; 8 bases are a match to TRBD1. Material for sequencing was PBMCs or T cells enriched from blood (not recorded which). The CDR3 is CASSHRGSQGVNYGYTF. The CDR3 nucleotides read TGTGCCAGCAGCCACCGCGGTTCACAGGGGGTTAACTATGGCTACACCTTC.